This TCR beta chain stems from a study of early T cells in non-severe SARS-CoV-2 infection. Study overall: Chains were unpaired, as sequencing was done on bulk RNA from unsorted whole blood. Points from the study as a whole: Matching results from VDJdb favored anti-spike CD8 responses, leaving private and CD4 specificities undetected.

Individual cDNA molecules each received unique molecular identifiers attached to them. TCRdb re-called the 5' RACE reads through MiXCR, storing one row per CDR3 protein. The repertoire consists of 85,000 to 100,000 distinct CDR3 sequences, with approximately 10% occurring once and the leading ten covering just over 4.5%. A few counts support this clonotype. The antigen is not known. Germline values: CDR1 SQVTM, CDR2 ANQGSEA. The length of the CDR3 is 13 residues. Trimming took 7 bases from V and 6 from J; bases not matched to a gene: 8. This material consisted of whole blood, taken at baseline. The TCR sequence derives from an adult who was a healthcare worker with PCR-confirmed SARS-CoV-2 infection or an uninfected control (not recorded which). J is TRBJ1-2 and V is TRBV29-1; TRBD1 agrees at 10 bases. The CDR3 region is CSARQGARDGYTF. The CDR3 DNA reads TGCAGCGCGAGACAGGGGGCGCGGGATGGCTACACCTTC.